A single sample is the source of the 18 T cell receptor beta chains below, sequenced in a study of blood T cell repertoires in COVID-19. The repertoire was sequenced with immunoSEQ multiplex PCR; TCRdb's copy has only in-frame clones and lacks some. This table has about 120,000 clones, roughly 74% appearing once. Sequencing input: peripheral blood. The receptors stem from a man aged 60 to 69 with acute or convalescent COVID-19.

This clone appeared once. V is TRBV5-1 and J is TRBJ2-5, with no clear D. This CDR3 contains 13 residues. In germline, CDR1 is SGHRS, CDR2 YFSETQ. V gave up 1 base and J gave up 3 bases, with 7 bases separating them. As DNA, the CDR3 is TGCGCCAGCAGCTTGACTCTAAAAGAGACCCAGTACTTC. Its protein is CASSLTLKETQYF. Full variable domain (missing parts from reference TRBV5-1 and TRBJ2-5): KAGVTQTPRYLIKTRGQQVTLSCSPISGHRSVSWYQQTPGQGLQFLFEYFSETQRNKGNFPGRFSGRQFSNSRSEMNVSTLELGDSALYLCASSLTLKETQYFGPGTRLLVL.

The chain links TRBV24-1 to TRBJ2-1; D is undetermined. The ends were cut back, 2 bases at V and 0 bases at J, with 10 bases in the middle. CDR1 and CDR2 (germline): KGHDR, SFDVKD. This CDR3 is 16 amino acids long. The CDR3 DNA reads TGTGCCACCAGTGATTGGGCGCCGAGCTCCTACAATGAGCAGTTCTTC. Its protein is CATSDWAPSSYNEQFF.

The chain employs TRBV5-1 and TRBJ1-5; TRBD1 is a possible D gene (5 bases). The CDR3 covers 15 residues. Germline V gene sequence: CDR1 SGHRS, CDR2 YFSETQ. V lost 0 bases and J 6 bases, leaving 13 bases between the germline ends. The CDR3 protein is CASSLGPGPGQPQHF. For the CDR3, the DNA is TGCGCCAGCAGCTTGGGCCCAGGGCCGGGTCAGCCCCAGCATTTT. Combining the CDR3 with reference TRBV5-1 and TRBJ1-5 gives the whole variable domain KAGVTQTPRYLIKTRGQQVTLSCSPISGHRSVSWYQQTPGQGLQFLFEYFSETQRNKGNFPGRFSGRQFSNSRSEMNVSTLELGDSALYLCASSLGPGPGQPQHFGDGTRLSIL.

The chain uses TRBV19 and TRBJ1-1, with TRBD1 matching over 7 bases. The germline gives CDR1 LNHDA, CDR2 SQIVND (reference sequence). The CDR3 length is 14 residues. V gave up 7 bases and J gave up 2 bases; unmatched junction bases: 7. The CDR3: CASTGTALNTEAFF. In nucleotides, the CDR3 is TGTGCCAGTACCGGGACAGCCCTAAACACTGAAGCTTTCTTT.

The chain links TRBV6-5 to TRBJ1-2; the match to TRBD1 covers 9 bases. V was pared by 0 bases and J by 4 bases, with 3 bases of the junction left unmatched. The CDR3 consists of 15 residues. Looked up from germline, CDR1 is MNHEY and CDR2 is SVGAGI. The CDR3 bases are TGTGCCAGCAGTTACTCGACAGGGGGAGGCTATGGCTACACCTTC. It specifies CASSYSTGGGYGYTF.

The V gene is TRBV27, the J gene TRBJ1-2; 9 nucleotides align to TRBD1. The ends lost 5 bases at V and 6 bases at J; junction bases unmatched: 7. Germline loops: CDR1 MNHEY, CDR2 SMNVEV (reference sequence). This CDR3 region has 14 residues. CDR3 DNA: TGTGCCAGCAGTAAAAACAGGGGGCAGGATGGCTACACCTTC. It specifies CASSKNRGQDGYTF.

This chain connects TRBV11-2 to TRBJ2-7, with TRBD2 as a possible D gene (7 bases). Per the germline V gene, CDR1 is SGHAT and CDR2 is FQNNGV. V lost 8 bases and J 3 bases, leaving 17 bases between the germline ends. The CDR3 is 14 amino acids. This CDR3 is CASGDVRGHYEQYF. The CDR3 DNA sequence: TGTGCCAGCGGCGATGTGCGGGGGCACTACGAGCAGTACTTC.

This clone occurred a few times. V and J are TRBV5-1 and TRBJ1-6, with TRBD1 matching over 8 bases. Looked up from germline, CDR1 is SGHRS and CDR2 is YFSETQ. The V and J ends lost 4 bases and 7 bases, in that order; junction bases with no gene match: 7. This CDR3 is built from 15 residues. For the CDR3, the DNA is TGCGCCAGCAGCCCAGGACAGGGAGGCAATTCACCCCTCCACTTT. Its protein product is CASSPGQGGNSPLHF.

The chain combines TRBV27 with TRBJ2-1; TRBD2 is a possible D gene (5 bases). The CDR3 is 13 residues long. V lost 5 bases, J lost 11 bases, and 16 bases lay in between. The germline CDR1 and CDR2 sequences are MNHEY and SMNVEV (reference sequence). The CDR3 protein is CASSTTREAKQFF. CDR3 coding DNA: TGTGCCAGCAGTACCACTCGGGAAGCAAAGCAGTTCTTC.

This chain links TRBV19 with TRBJ1-3, with D tentatively TRBD1 (5 bases). CDR1 is LNHDA, CDR2 SQIVND, per germline (reference sequence). The CDR3 contains 14 residues. The V gene lost 3 bases and the J gene lost 5 bases, with 11 bases spanning the gap. CDR3 sequence: CASSISQGRNTIYF. As DNA, the CDR3 is TGTGCCAGTAGTATTTCCCAGGGAAGAAACACCATATATTTT. Variable domain in full (rest from reference TRBV19 and TRBJ1-3): DGGITQSPKYLFRKEGQNVTLSCEQNLNHDAMYWYRQDPGQGLRLIYYSQIVNDFQKGDIAEGYSVSREKKESFPLTVTSAQKNPTAFYLCASSISQGRNTIYFGEGSWLTVV.

This clone has just a few counts. The sample has other DNA sequences that encode this CDR3 too. V is TRBV7-9 and J is TRBJ1-2; 7 bases line up with TRBD1. Germline values: CDR1 SEHNR, CDR2 FQNEAQ (reference sequence). CDR3 length equals 12 residues. Unmatched junction bases numbered 4, after V lost 4 bases and J lost 8 bases. The CDR3 sequence: CASSSTGEGYTF. CDR3 nucleotide sequence: TGTGCCAGCAGCTCTACAGGGGAAGGCTACACCTTC. Together with reference TRBV7-9 and TRBJ1-2, the CDR3 gives the full variable domain: DTGVSQNPRHKITKRGQNVTFRCDPISEHNRLYWYRQTLGQGPEFLTYFQNEAQLEKSRLLSDRFSAERPKGSFSTLEIQRTEQGDSAMYLCASSSTGEGYTFGSGTRLTVV.

The J gene is TRBJ2-1, the V gene TRBV7-9; D is perhaps TRBD1 (5 bases). The CDR3 has 15 residues. Germline lookup yields CDR1 SEHNR and CDR2 FQNEAQ (reference sequence). V was clipped by 5 bases and J by 4 bases, with 15 bases between them. In DNA form, the CDR3 reads TGTGCCAGCAGCCCTGACAGCCCGGCATACAATGAGCAGTTCTTC. This translates into CASSPDSPAYNEQFF.

The chain uses TRBV6-5 and TRBJ1-5, with 9 bases fitting TRBD1. The CDR3 sequence is 14 residues long. Germline trimming cut 8 bases from V and 4 bases from J; bases unmatched to any gene: 6. From germline, CDR1 is MNHEY and CDR2 SVGAGI. CDR3 amino acids: CASALDRGNQPQHF. DNA of the CDR3: TGTGCCAGCGCGTTGGACAGGGGAAATCAGCCCCAGCATTTT.

This chain uses TRBV5-1 with TRBJ1-2; TRBD1 matches at 7 bases. V gave up 2 bases and J gave up 1 base; unmatched junction bases: 5. The CDR3 has 15 residues. Germline V gene data show CDR1 as SGHRS and CDR2 as YFSETQ. CDR3 DNA: TGCGCCAGCAGCTTATCGGCAGGGGGTAACTATGGCTACACCTTC. Amino acids: CASSLSAGGNYGYTF.

The chain employs TRBV14 and TRBJ2-1, with a weak D call TRBD2 (6 bases). CDR1 is SGHDN, CDR2 FVKESK, per germline. The V and J ends lost 4 bases and 2 bases respectively, with 12 bases between them. The CDR3 runs 15 residues. CDR3 sequence (DNA): TGTGCCAGCAGCCCGCGGGGCTCAACCTACAATGAGCAGTTCTTC. Amino acid sequence: CASSPRGSTYNEQFF.

The chain joins TRBV18 to TRBJ2-7, with 9 bases lining up with TRBD1. Germline V gene lookup returns CDR1 KGHSH and CDR2 LQKENI. CDR3 length: 15 residues. The J segment lost 4 bases and the V segment lost 6 bases, leaving 10 bases of the junction unmatched. CDR3 DNA sequence: TGTGCCAGCTCGCCTTATAGGACAGGGGAATACGAGCAGTACTTC. Translated: CASSPYRTGEYEQYF.

This clone was found a few times. This rearrangement joins TRBV3-1 (or the pseudogene TRBV3-2) to TRBJ1-4, with 7 bases that match TRBD1. Per germline, CDR1 LGHDT and CDR2 YNNKEL (reference sequence). The CDR3 is made up of 13 amino acids. V lost 10 bases, J lost 6 bases, and 8 bases stayed unmatched. Here the CDR3 DNA reads TGTGCCACCCGACAGGGAGCGGATGAAAAACTGTTTTTT. Translated: CATRQGADEKLFF.

This chain joins TRBV4-2 and TRBJ2-5; TRBD2 is a possible D gene (7 bases). The length of the CDR3 is 15 residues. V dropped 2 bases and J dropped 4 bases, with 14 bases sitting between them. Germline CDR1 is LGHNA and CDR2 is YNFKEQ. CDR3 sequence (DNA): TGTGCCAGCAGCCAATTAGTGGGAGGGGGAGAGACCCAGTACTTC. Amino acids: CASSQLVGGGETQYF.